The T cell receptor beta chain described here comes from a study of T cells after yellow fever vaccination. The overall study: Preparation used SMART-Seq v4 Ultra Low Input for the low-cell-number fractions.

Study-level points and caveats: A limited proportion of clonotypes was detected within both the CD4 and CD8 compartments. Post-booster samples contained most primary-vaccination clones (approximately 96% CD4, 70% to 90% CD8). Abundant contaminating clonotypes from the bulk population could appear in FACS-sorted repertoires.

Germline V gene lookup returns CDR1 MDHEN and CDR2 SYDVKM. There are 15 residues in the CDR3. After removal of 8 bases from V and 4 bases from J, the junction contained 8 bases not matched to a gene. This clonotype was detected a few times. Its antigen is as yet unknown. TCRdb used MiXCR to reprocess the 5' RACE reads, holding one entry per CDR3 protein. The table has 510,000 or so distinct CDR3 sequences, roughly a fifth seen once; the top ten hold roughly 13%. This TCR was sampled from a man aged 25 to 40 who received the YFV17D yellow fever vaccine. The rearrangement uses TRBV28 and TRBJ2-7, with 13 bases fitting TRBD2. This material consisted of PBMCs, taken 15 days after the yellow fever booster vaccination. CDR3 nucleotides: TGTGCCAGCGGCTTACTAGCGGGAGGGAAGTACGAGCAGTACTTC. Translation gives CASGLLAGGKYEQYF.